Each of the 14 T cell receptor beta chains below was sequenced from the same sample in a study of control samples from healthy donors and cancer patients. Sequencing used immunoSEQ multiplex PCR; TCRdb keeps in-frame clones, though not all of them. In the table there are 50,000 to 75,000 clones, 70% to 90% of which are singletons. Sequencing was done on a sample of blood. The receptors were sampled from a man aged 35 to 55 in good health.

The sample holds a few counts of this clone. The genes are TRBV2 and TRBJ2-7; 9 nucleotides agree with TRBD1. J gave up 3 bases and V 7 bases, and 7 bases lay outside the gene matches. Germline assignment: CDR1 SNHLY and CDR2 FYNNEI. The CDR3 has 14 amino acids. The chain's CDR3 is CASTIDRGDYEQYF. CDR3 in DNA: TGTGCCAGCACCATAGACAGGGGGGACTACGAGCAGTACTTC.

The chain has TRBV7-8 and TRBJ1-1; TRBD1 matches 9 bases. Looked up from germline, CDR1 is SGHVS and CDR2 is FQNEAQ. This CDR3 region has 16 residues. V gave up 7 bases and J gave up 1 base; unmatched junction bases: 10. For the CDR3, the DNA is TGTGCCAGCAAGATTGCCAACAGGGGGCAGAACACTGAAGCTTTCTTT. Protein product: CASKIANRGQNTEAFF.

The rearrangement links TRBV9 to TRBJ1-1; the D is unclear. The V gene lost 0 bases and the J gene lost 4 bases, with 4 bases spanning the gap. The germline V gene encodes CDR1 SGDLS and CDR2 YYNGEE. The CDR3 has 12 amino acids. Written as DNA, the CDR3 is TGTGCCAGCAGCGTAGGGACCACTGAAGCTTTCTTT. Encoded protein: CASSVGTTEAFF.

V is TRBV9 and J is TRBJ2-3; D gene ambiguous. The V end was cut by 3 bases, the J end by 3 bases, with 11 bases between. The CDR3 runs 14 residues. CDR1 is SGDLS and CDR2 is YYNGEE in the germline V gene. The DNA of the CDR3 is TGTGCCAGCAGCGCCCGGATGGGGACAGATACGCAGTATTTT. Encoded protein: CASSARMGTDTQYF.

CDR3 region: CASSQPGVRGFEQYF. The CDR3 DNA reads TGTGCCAGCAGTCAACCGGGGGTCCGCGGGTTCGAGCAGTACTTC. The chain is built from TRBV6-1 and TRBJ2-7, with D perhaps matching TRBD2 (6 bases). The CDR3 extends over 15 amino acids. CDR1 and CDR2 from the germline V gene are MNHNS and SASEGT. V dropped 5 bases and J dropped 6 bases, with 20 bases sitting between them.

The CDR3 sequence is CASSKDYPVNQPQHF. In nucleotides, the CDR3 is TGTGCCAGCAGCAAAGACTATCCTGTCAATCAGCCCCAGCATTTT. V usage is TRBV21-1 and J usage is TRBJ1-5. TRBV21-1 has pseudogene status. This CDR3 has 15 residues.

V usage is TRBV12-3 or TRBV12-4 and J usage is TRBJ1-2, with TRBD1 matching over 9 bases. V dropped 7 bases and J dropped 7; count of bases not matched to a gene: 4. The length of the CDR3 is 12 residues. The CDR3 region is CASIGTGTGYTF. The CDR3 nucleotides read TGTGCCAGCATCGGGACAGGGACTGGCTACACCTTC.

This chain links TRBV5-4 with TRBJ1-4; D may be TRBD1 (6 bases). Germline CDR1 reads SGHNT; CDR2 reads YYREEE (reference sequence). The CDR3 totals 16 residues. V was shortened by 0 bases and J by 8 bases, with 17 bases between the two germline ends. The CDR3 sequence is CASSLDREPREEKLFF. DNA for the CDR3: TGTGCCAGCAGCTTGGACAGGGAGCCCCGGGAAGAAAAACTGTTTTTT.

V usage is TRBV7-7 and J usage is TRBJ2-5; 11 nucleotides line up with TRBD1. Trimming at V came to 5 bases and at J to 4 bases, leaving 6 bases not matched to a gene. This CDR3 spans 15 amino acids. Germline values: CDR1 SSHAT, CDR2 FNYEAQ (reference sequence). CDR3 in amino acids: CASSPGTGGGETQYF. The CDR3 nucleotides are TGTGCCAGCAGCCCCGGGACAGGGGGAGGAGAGACCCAGTACTTC.

J is TRBJ1-1 and V is TRBV9; D is ambiguous. V gave up 4 bases and J gave up 13 bases, with 23 bases separating them. The CDR3 loop spans 14 amino acids. CDR1 and CDR2 from the germline V gene are SGDLS and YYNGEE. CDR3 bases: TGTGCCAGCAGCCCCCGGGCCCGGCCGGGAAGCGATTTCTTT. Amino acid sequence: CASSPRARPGSDFF.

The chain employs TRBV4-1 and TRBJ2-7; D not certain. The CDR3 is 16 residues long. Trimming cost V 1 base and J 1 base, with 14 bases left between them. Germline V CDR1 and CDR2: MGHRA, YSYEKL. The CDR3 protein is CASSQGGSPFSYEQYF. The CDR3 DNA reads as TGCGCCAGCAGCCAAGGGGGATCCCCATTTTCCTACGAGCAGTACTTC.

This clone was counted between two and nine times. This CDR3 reads CASSTSISGNTIYF. CDR3 DNA: TGTGCCAGTAGTACGAGTATCTCTGGAAACACCATATATTTT. V usage is TRBV19 and J usage is TRBJ1-3; unclear D gene. The CDR3 consists of 14 residues. In germline, CDR1 is LNHDA, CDR2 SQIVND (reference sequence). The V and J ends lost 4 bases and 0 bases respectively, with 7 bases between them. Based on the CDR3 plus reference TRBV19 and TRBJ1-3, the full variable domain is DGGITQSPKYLFRKEGQNVTLSCEQNLNHDAMYWYRQDPGQGLRLIYYSQIVNDFQKGDIAEGYSVSREKKESFPLTVTSAQKNPTAFYLCASSTSISGNTIYFGEGSWLTVV.

The chain joins TRBV19 to TRBJ1-4, with D unclear. The V gene's germline CDR1 is LNHDA and CDR2 SQIVND (reference sequence). The CDR3 is 15 amino acids. V lost 1 base to trimming and J lost 2 bases, with 8 bases between them. The CDR3 is CASSIGSRTNEKLFF. The DNA of the CDR3 is TGTGCCAGTAGTATAGGCTCCAGGACTAATGAAAAACTGTTTTTT.

The chain is built from TRBV30 and TRBJ1-1; D gene unclear. CDR1 and CDR2 (germline): GTSNPN, SVGIG (reference sequence). Trimming left V 4 bases short and J 6 bases short, with 9 bases between. The length of the CDR3 is 11 residues. In DNA form, the CDR3 reads TGTGCCTGGACCGCCCGGGCTGAAGCTTTCTTT. It encodes CAWTARAEAFF.